Listed below are T cell receptor beta chains from one sample, sequenced in a study of blood T cell repertoires in COVID-19. Data came from immunoSEQ multiplex PCR; TCRdb stores just in-frame clones and leaves some out. The top ten clones hold approximately 2% of a sample with 300,000 to 350,000 clones, about nine tenths of them seen once. The specimen was peripheral blood. The source is a man aged 18 to 29 with active or convalescent COVID-19. Both conserved end residues are trimmed from each CDR3.

j_call,v_call,cdr3_aa
TRBJ1-2,TRBV7-9,ASSLAPGYYGYT
TRBJ1-5,TRBV14,ASSRTGTSNQPQH
TRBJ2-5,TRBV6-1,ASSERTGSQETQY
TRBJ2-7,TRBV23-1,ASSRRDASSGTAYEQY
TRBJ2-1,TRBV27,ASSSLLKQF
TRBJ1-3,TRBV7-9,ASSRSGTGNTIY
TRBJ2-7,TRBV4-1,ASSQEPPGTSGDEQY
TRBJ2-1,TRBV12-5,ASGLALNAGRNNEQF
TRBJ1-4,TRBV11-3,ASSSGGGENEKLF
TRBJ1-4,TRBV5-1,ASSFVGQEGEKLF
TRBJ2-4,TRBV6-2/TRBV6-3,ASSPGEGPGNIQY
TRBJ1-1,TRBV27,ASSFSGDGTEAF
TRBJ1-3,TRBV28,ASSPNSGNTIY
TRBJ1-2,TRBV6-1,ASSEDRGPIYGYT
TRBJ2-2,TRBV24-1,ATSDPDRVTANTGELF
TRBJ2-5,TRBV7-3,ASSTQAGGAETQY
TRBJ1-5,TRBV4-1,ASSQTGLNQPQH
TRBJ1-2,TRBV5-4,ASSSGQWPGYT
TRBJ2-7,TRBV4-1,ASSPEGLPYEQY
TRBJ2-2,TRBV28,ASSLRAGDGELF
TRBJ2-1,TRBV6-1,ASSELAGGANEQF
TRBJ1-2,TRBV6-6,ASSYTTNNNYGYT
TRBJ2-2,TRBV27,ASSLWIQGSTGELF
TRBJ1-4,TRBV5-1,ASSSRGHEKLF
TRBJ2-7,TRBV10-3,AISDSKYEQY
TRBJ2-2,TRBV7-5,ARSLWYASGGAPRELF
TRBJ2-1,TRBV11-2,ASSLIARASNEQF
TRBJ1-1,TRBV2,ASSEDRGNTEAF
TRBJ2-2,TRBV19,ASSPRTDTGELF
TRBJ1-3,TRBV29-1,SVDESTGLSGNTIY
TRBJ2-1,TRBV15,ATSRHSGTLNEQF
TRBJ2-3,TRBV2,ASSPLKAHGDTQY
TRBJ2-7,TRBV15,ATSRDLSQVDEQY
TRBJ1-5,TRBV19,ASSADRAYSNQPQH
TRBJ2-4,TRBV25-1,ASSGGPGQAQGIQY
TRBJ2-3,TRBV27,ASSFERDNTDTQY
TRBJ1-1,TRBV13,ASSAHSVGTGSEAF
TRBJ1-5,TRBV6-5,ASRSHRNSNQPQH
TRBJ1-2,TRBV29-1,SVGDSRRYGGT
TRBJ1-2,TRBV9,ASSVVTGEGYT
TRBJ2-4,TRBV6-5,ASRFGTFENIQY
TRBJ2-4,TRBV28,ASSFGGDIAKNIQY
TRBJ1-1,TRBV7-9,ASSLDMNTEAF
TRBJ1-2,TRBV7-9,ASSFLQFNYGYT
TRBJ2-7,TRBV19,ASSILGQGDYEQY
TRBJ1-4,TRBV7-9,ASSRTGGNEKLF